This TCR beta chain was recorded in a study of shared clonotypes between healthy human individuals (TCRdb year 2020). With respect to the entire study: Three men and a couple of women, aged 18 to 49 years, made up the cohort. Per donor, three plates each were used for CD4 naive and CD4 memory, two for CD8 naive, and one for CD8 memory. To estimate repertoire size and how much clonotypes are shared between individuals, the study performed deep sequencing of blood TCR repertoires from five healthy adults. Libraries were prepared and TCR repertoires were sequenced by different laboratories using diverse techniques, in order to increase sequencing depth and limit assay-specific biases. Leukapheresis yielded between about 0.94 and 8.9 billion PBMCs per donor.

Overall study outcomes, separate from this receptor: Sharing across a few donors was observed for approximately 5% of naive CD4, 3% to 4% of naive CD8, 2% to 2.5% of memory CD4, and 0.4% of memory CD8 clonotypes. Sampling was restricted to blood, and TCR repertoires in tissues likely differ from the TCR repertoires found in blood. Because the study included a small number of donors, the genetic and exposure-history diversity represented was limited. Based on pairwise subsampling, the degree of clonotype sharing among donors was expected to be affected by sequencing depth. Rarefaction of sorted-subset datasets indicated incomplete sequencing despite the large sequencing depth. Estimated clonotype richness was generally larger for naive than for memory subsets. Compared with non-shared clonotypes, the clonotypes found in all four sorted-subset donors had higher generation probabilities.

TCR CDR3 regions were amplified from genomic DNA by multiplex PCR using the deep immunoSEQ assay. Extracted genomic DNA from each cell subset was distributed evenly across all wells of several immunoSEQ 96-well plates, and each plate was treated as a replicate. For sorted subsets, 200 ng of genomic DNA, equivalent to some 30,000 T cell genomes, went into each replicate PCR. Purified libraries were quantified with a Qubit 3.0 fluorometer, sized on a Bioanalyzer 2100, and re-quantified with the KAPA Library Quantification kit. Each immunoSEQ 96-well plate was sequenced on its own single-read 150-cycle Illumina NextSeq 550 flow cell. In the original analysis: Because the immunoSEQ output included only junctional sequences and no quality scores, the filtering could not be the same as the filtering used for full-length reads. To assign V/J genes and CDR3, sequences were annotated using PyIR, a Python wrapper for IgBLAST v1.9, with IMGT germline references. Reads were removed for weak V/J assignments (E-value above 1e-6), missing CDR3, stop codons, out-of-frame junctions, or ambiguous translated residues. V3J clonotypes were defined as sequences sharing an identical inferred V gene, J gene, and CDR3 amino acid sequence. The percentage overlap between two repertoires was calculated by dividing the number of shared unique clonotypes by the size of the smaller repertoire. RTK rarefaction, the Chao1 estimator, and Recon v2.1 estimates of unobserved clonotypes were used to assess repertoire richness. OLGA was used to compute generation probabilities for all TCRbeta clonotypes that the gDNA method yielded from a handful of donors. TCRdb retrieved this table from immuneACCESS and kept in-frame rearrangements only. Not all clones are present; in checked studies, unresolved V genes account for under half, and no reason is known for the remainder. V, J and clone size reflect that table, while D and trimming were determined from the DNA. The sample profile shows 1.4 million to 1.5 million clones; 95% to 97% of them were found once. The ten largest clones represent 1.2% of the sample.

As concerns this clone: What this receptor recognizes is not known. The sample holds no much larger clone one base away, and base qualities are not on file.

Its CDR3 holds 13 amino acids, cysteine through phenylalanine. Solely the CDR3 DNA is kept, with 39 bases framed from the first base. The V end loses 0 bases and the J end loses 9 bases, and a stretch of 9 bases separates them. Looking up the germline V gene yields CDR1 SGHAT and CDR2 FQNNGV. The donors were healthy, HIV-negative adults with no recently reported acute infections or vaccinations. Every donor was a Caucasian adult residing in Nashville, Tennessee, USA. CD4+ T cells were enriched by magnetic negative selection, after which naive cells were positively selected on CD45RA and the negative fraction was taken as the memory subset. Blood was obtained by leukapheresis, after which PBMCs were separated by Ficoll-Histopaque density gradient centrifugation and cryopreserved in liquid nitrogen vapor phase. Purity and quantity of every magnetically sorted T cell population were checked by analytical flow cytometry. Each sorted fraction had its genomic DNA isolated and then quantified by UV absorbance on a Nanodrop 2000c.

This receptor was taken from a young man in good health. Sequencing was carried out using naive CD4+ T cells sorted from blood. The sample's cell subset or site label, in plain terms: CD45RA+ positively selected. The sequence is built from TRBV11-2 and TRBJ2-1; the D gene is not confidently resolved. The DNA sequence reads TGTGCCAGCAGCTTAGATCGTGGTTTTGAGCAGTTCTTC. It translates to CASSLDRGFEQFF.